The 16 T cell receptor beta chains presented below share a single source sample, sequenced in a study of shared clonotypes between healthy human individuals. Method: immunoSEQ multiplex PCR; TCRdb's copy keeps in-frame clones and lacks some. The data contain about 87,000 clones, around 47% of them singletons. The source material was PBMCs. Receptors originate from a middle-aged woman in good health. Some clones in this sample may be carry-over from other donors' samples.

This clone was detected ten times or more. This sequence joins TRBV9 and TRBJ1-1; D uncertain. The CDR3 contains 14 residues. Trimming removed 0 bases from V and 0 bases from J, with 6 bases in between. Per the germline V gene, CDR1 is SGDLS and CDR2 is YYNGEE. CDR3 sequence (DNA): TGTGCCAGCAGCGTAGGGGATATGAACACTGAAGCTTTCTTT. This sequence encodes CASSVGDMNTEAFF.

This clone was counted ten times or more. The chain recombines TRBV5-8 with TRBJ2-4, with TRBD1 matching over 9 bases. CDR3 length equals 16 residues. The ends lost 4 bases at V and 0 bases at J; junction bases unmatched: 5. Germline V CDR1 and CDR2: SGHTS, YDEGEE. The CDR3 is CASSLWTGVAKNIQYF. The CDR3, as DNA: TGTGCCAGCAGCCTGTGGACAGGGGTAGCCAAAAACATTCAGTACTTC.

This clone occurred many times. The genes are TRBV28 and TRBJ2-7; no definite D call. Trimming removed 3 bases at V and 2 bases at J, with 8 bases between. CDR1 and CDR2 from the germline V gene are MDHEN and SYDVKM. This CDR3 comprises 13 residues. DNA of the CDR3: TGTGCCAGCAGTTTTAGGAGCCCCTACGAGCAGTACTTC. Amino acid sequence: CASSFRSPYEQYF. The full variable domain, with the rest looked up from reference TRBV28 and TRBJ2-7, is DVKVTQSSRYLVKRTGEKVFLECVQDMDHENMFWYRQDPGLGLRLIYFSYDVKMKEKGDIPEGYSVSREKKERFSLILESASTNQTSMYLCASSFRSPYEQYFGPGTRLTVT.

This chain links TRBV30 with TRBJ1-6, with TRBD1 matching 9 bases. The CDR3 covers 17 residues. Germline lookup yields CDR1 GTSNPN and CDR2 SVGIG (reference sequence). The V gene end was trimmed by 3 bases and the J gene end by 9 bases; junction bases not matched to a gene: 15. The CDR3 sequence: CAWRTTIRRDRVSPLHF. CDR3 sequence (DNA): TGTGCCTGGAGAACCACCATCAGACGGGACAGGGTTTCACCCCTCCACTTT.

In this sample, this clone turned up many times. This sequence joins TRBV29-1 and TRBJ1-2; the D is unclear. From germline, CDR1 is SQVTM and CDR2 ANQGSEA. V was cut by 7 bases and J by 0 bases, with 12 bases left in between. The CDR3 is 13 amino acids. CDR3 region: CSAYRQTNYGYTF. CDR3 coding DNA: TGCAGCGCATACAGACAAACTAACTATGGCTACACCTTC.

This clone was found many times. The V call is TRBV19, the J call TRBJ2-2; D might be TRBD1 (6 bases). Trimming shortened V by 9 bases and J by 0 bases, and 8 bases separated the two germline ends. This CDR3 comprises 13 residues. Germline CDR1 is LNHDA and CDR2 is SQIVND (reference sequence). This CDR3 reads CASQGTNTGELFF. CDR3 bases: TGTGCCAGCCAGGGGACGAACACCGGGGAGCTGTTTTTT.

The chain recombines TRBV7-8 with TRBJ2-5, with D perhaps given as TRBD1 or TRBD2 (6 bases each). The CDR3 covers 14 residues. Trimming left V 0 bases short and J 5 bases short, with 10 bases between. Germline CDR1 SGHVS, CDR2 FQNEAQ. CDR3 amino acids: CASSLALGGETQYF. The CDR3 region has the DNA TGTGCCAGCAGCTTAGCGCTCGGGGGCGAGACCCAGTACTTC.

Turning to this clone: It may be a read error: a sequence one base away is much more abundant. The J gene is TRBJ2-3, the V gene TRBV9; 9 bases are shared with TRBD2. The CDR3 has 17 amino acids. Germline lookup yields CDR1 SGDLS and CDR2 YYNGEE. V was pared by 0 bases and J by 0 bases, with 5 bases of the junction left unmatched. The CDR3 DNA follows: TGTGCCAGCAGCGTAGCTCCTACTAGCGGGAGCACAGATACGCAGTATTTT. It specifies CASSVAPTSGSTDTQYF.

V gene TRBV2 combines with J gene TRBJ1-5; D possibly corresponds to TRBD1 (5 bases). V was pared by 3 bases and J by 4 bases, with 13 bases between. CDR1 is SNHLY, CDR2 FYNNEI, per germline. The CDR3 has 15 amino acids. CDR3 region: CASSDDSPGNQPQHF. The CDR3, as DNA: TGTGCCAGCAGTGATGACAGCCCTGGTAATCAGCCCCAGCATTTT.

This clone was found many times. The CDR3 here is CASSAHGGSYEQYF. The CDR3 DNA sequence: TGTGCCAGCAGCGCCCATGGAGGGTCCTACGAGCAGTACTTC. The chain recombines TRBV5-4 with TRBJ2-7; tentative D call: TRBD2 (6 bases). The V and J ends lost 4 bases and 1 base respectively, with 12 bases between them. This CDR3 has 14 residues. Germline V gene lookup returns CDR1 SGHNT and CDR2 YYREEE (reference sequence).

Comment on this clone: The junction differs from germline at one of its ends, possibly a read error. The gene calls are TRBV29-1 and TRBJ2-1; D unclear. The CDR3 covers 13 residues. CDR1 is SQVTM and CDR2 is ANQGSEA in the germline V gene. In DNA form, the CDR3 reads TGCAGCGTAGCGATCAGCTCCCACAATGAGCAGTTCTTC. Protein sequence: CSVAISSHNEQFF.

The V gene is TRBV5-1, the J gene TRBJ1-5, with D perhaps TRBD1 (5 bases). V gave up 4 bases and J gave up 4 bases, with 12 bases separating them. CDR1 SGHRS and CDR2 YFSETQ come from the germline V gene. This CDR3 is built from 14 residues. Written as DNA, the CDR3 is TGCGCCAGCAGCACCGGGACTACTAATCAGCCCCAGCATTTT. It yields the protein CASSTGTTNQPQHF.

Only one count was recorded for this clone. The V call is TRBV30, the J call TRBJ2-1, with TRBD1 matching 7 bases. Per the germline V gene, CDR1 is GTSNPN and CDR2 is SVGIG (reference sequence). This CDR3 has 14 residues. The junction had 13 bases not matched to a gene; V was cut back by 4 bases and J by 10 bases. CDR3 sequence (DNA): TGTGCCTGGAAGAAAACCGGGACAGTAATCGAGCAGTTCTTC. This sequence encodes CAWKKTGTVIEQFF.

This clone was seen only a few times. The chain carries TRBV7-3 and TRBJ2-3; D remains ambiguous. The V end was cut by 5 bases, the J end by 6 bases, with 12 bases between. The CDR3 length is 13 residues. Germline CDR1 and CDR2: SGHTA and FQGTGA. This CDR3 reads CASSPRSSDTQYF. CDR3 DNA: TGTGCCAGCAGCCCCCGATCCTCGGATACGCAGTATTTT.

The chain employs TRBV30 and TRBJ2-7; TRBD2 is a possible D gene (5 bases). The germline gives CDR1 GTSNPN, CDR2 SVGIG (reference sequence). V lost 0 bases and J 7 bases, leaving 19 bases between the germline ends. The CDR3 spans 15 residues. In DNA, the CDR3 is TGTGCCTGGAGTGTTTTGGCGGGCGGAGACGGGGAGCAGTACTTC. Its protein product is CAWSVLAGGDGEQYF.

At least ten counts were recorded for this clone. CDR3 coding DNA: TGTGCCAGCAGCCAAGATTATATGTACCAAGAGACCCAGTACTTC. Amino acids: CASSQDYMYQETQYF. This chain joins TRBV4-2 and TRBJ2-5; no clear D. The CDR3 runs to 15 residues. Trimming took off 0 bases at V and 0 bases at J, with 8 bases between the two ends. Germline V lookup: CDR1 LGHNA, CDR2 YNFKEQ.